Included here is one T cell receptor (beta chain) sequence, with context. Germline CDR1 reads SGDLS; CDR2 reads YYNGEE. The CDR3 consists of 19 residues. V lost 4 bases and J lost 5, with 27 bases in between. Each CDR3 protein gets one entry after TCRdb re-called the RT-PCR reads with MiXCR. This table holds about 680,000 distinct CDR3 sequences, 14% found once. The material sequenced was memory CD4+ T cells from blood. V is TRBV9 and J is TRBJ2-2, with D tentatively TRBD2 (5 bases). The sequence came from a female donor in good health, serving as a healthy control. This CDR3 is CASSPRRLGSGSLTGELFF. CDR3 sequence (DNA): TGTGCCAGCAGCCCAAGAAGGCTAGGATCGGGGTCTTTAACCGGGGAGCTGTTTTTT.